This T cell receptor beta chain is from a study of beta chain features in type 1 diabetes. Study results and caveats: For Type 1 diabetes patients, all four CD4+ subsets carried TCRB CDR3s that were moderately but significantly shorter.

Reverse transcribing all isolated RNA meant expressed TCRB transcripts were sequenced. Here immunoSEQ multiplex PCR was the method, and the copy in TCRdb shows in-frame clones only, minus some. The table includes approximately 150,000 clones, almost 65% detected once. Comment on this clone: Its antigen is not identified.

V was trimmed by 2 bases and J by 0 bases, leaving 8 bases between them. This CDR3 contains 14 residues. The germline gives CDR1 SGHVS, CDR2 FNYEAQ. The rearrangement joins TRBV7-6 to TRBJ2-7, with D possibly being TRBD1 (6 bases). The sequenced material came from naive CD4+ T cells from blood. The receptor comes from a man between 25 and 39 years old with type 1 diabetes. The CDR3 loop is CASSLTGSSYEQYF. CDR3 nucleotide sequence: TGTGCCAGCAGCTTAACAGGGAGCTCCTACGAGCAGTACTTC.